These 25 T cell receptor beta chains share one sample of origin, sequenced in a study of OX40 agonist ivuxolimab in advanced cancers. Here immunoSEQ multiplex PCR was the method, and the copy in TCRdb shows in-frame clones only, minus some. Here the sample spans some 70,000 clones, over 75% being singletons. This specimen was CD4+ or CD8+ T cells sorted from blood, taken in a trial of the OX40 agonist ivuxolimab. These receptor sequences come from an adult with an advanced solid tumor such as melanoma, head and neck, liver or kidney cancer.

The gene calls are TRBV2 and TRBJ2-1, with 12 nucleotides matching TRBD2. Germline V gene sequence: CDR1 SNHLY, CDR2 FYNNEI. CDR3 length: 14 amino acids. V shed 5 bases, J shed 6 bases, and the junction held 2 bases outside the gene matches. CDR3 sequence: CASSLAGGPNEQFF. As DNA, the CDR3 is TGTGCCAGCAGTCTAGCGGGGGGGCCCAATGAGCAGTTCTTC.

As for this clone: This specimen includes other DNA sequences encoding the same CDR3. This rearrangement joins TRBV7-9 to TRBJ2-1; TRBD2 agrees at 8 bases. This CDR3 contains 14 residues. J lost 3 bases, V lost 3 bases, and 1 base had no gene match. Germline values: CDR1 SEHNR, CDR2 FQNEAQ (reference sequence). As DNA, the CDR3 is TGTGCCAGCAGCTTGGCGGGGGGCTACAATGAGCAGTTCTTC. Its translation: CASSLAGGYNEQFF. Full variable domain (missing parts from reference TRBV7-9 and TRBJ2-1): DTGVSQNPRHKITKRGQNVTFRCDPISEHNRLYWYRQTLGQGPEFLTYFQNEAQLEKSRLLSDRFSAERPKGSFSTLEIQRTEQGDSAMYLCASSLAGGYNEQFFGPGTRLTVL.

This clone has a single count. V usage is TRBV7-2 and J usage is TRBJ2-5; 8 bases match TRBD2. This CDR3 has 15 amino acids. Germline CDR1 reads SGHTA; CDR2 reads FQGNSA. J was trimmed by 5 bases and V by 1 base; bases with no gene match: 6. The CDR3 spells CASSLGGGGKETQYF. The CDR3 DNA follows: TGTGCCAGCAGCTTAGGTGGCGGGGGGAAGGAGACCCAGTACTTC.

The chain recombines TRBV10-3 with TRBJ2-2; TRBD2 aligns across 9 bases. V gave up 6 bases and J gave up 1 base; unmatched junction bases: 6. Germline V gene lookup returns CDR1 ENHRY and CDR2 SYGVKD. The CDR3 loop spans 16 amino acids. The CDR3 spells CAISPEAGGNTGELFF. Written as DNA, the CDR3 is TGTGCCATCAGCCCCGAAGCGGGAGGGAACACCGGGGAGCTGTTTTTT.

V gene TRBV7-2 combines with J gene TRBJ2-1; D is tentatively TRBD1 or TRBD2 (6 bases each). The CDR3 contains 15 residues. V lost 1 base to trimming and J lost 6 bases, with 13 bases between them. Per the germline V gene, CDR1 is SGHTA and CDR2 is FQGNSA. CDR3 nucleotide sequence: TGTGCCAGCAGCTTAGTGGGGGGCCTAGGCAATGAGCAGTTCTTC. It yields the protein CASSLVGGLGNEQFF.

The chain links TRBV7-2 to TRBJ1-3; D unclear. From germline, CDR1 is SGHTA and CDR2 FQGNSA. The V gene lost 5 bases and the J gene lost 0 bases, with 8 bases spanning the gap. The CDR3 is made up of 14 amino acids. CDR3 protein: CASSPLGSGNTIYF. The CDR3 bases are TGTGCCAGCAGCCCTTTAGGCTCTGGAAACACCATATATTTT.

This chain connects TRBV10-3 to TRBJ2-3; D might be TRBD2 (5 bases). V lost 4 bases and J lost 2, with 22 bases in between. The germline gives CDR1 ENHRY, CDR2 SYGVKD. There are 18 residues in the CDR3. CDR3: CAISVSGSGSAITDTQYF. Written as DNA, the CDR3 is TGTGCCATCAGTGTTTCGGGATCTGGGTCGGCCATCACAGATACGCAGTATTTT.

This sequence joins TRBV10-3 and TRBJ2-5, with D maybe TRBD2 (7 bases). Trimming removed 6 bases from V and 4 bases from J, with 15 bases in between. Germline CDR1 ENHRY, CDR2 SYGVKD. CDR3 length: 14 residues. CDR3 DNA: TGTGCCATCAGCGAGGGGGGAGGGGTAGAGACCCAGTACTTC. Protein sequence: CAISEGGGVETQYF.

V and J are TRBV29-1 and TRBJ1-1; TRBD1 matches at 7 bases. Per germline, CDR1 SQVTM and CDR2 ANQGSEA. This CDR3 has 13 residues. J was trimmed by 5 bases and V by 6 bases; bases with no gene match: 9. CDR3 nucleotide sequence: TGCAGCGTGAGCAGGGGGACGGGGACTGAAGCTTTCTTT. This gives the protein CSVSRGTGTEAFF.

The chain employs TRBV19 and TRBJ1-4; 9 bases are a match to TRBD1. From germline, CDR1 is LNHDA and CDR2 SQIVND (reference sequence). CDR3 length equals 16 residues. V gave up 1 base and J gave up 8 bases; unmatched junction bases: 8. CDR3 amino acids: CASSIAQGANREKLFF. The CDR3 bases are TGTGCCAGTAGTATAGCACAGGGGGCAAACAGAGAAAAACTGTTTTTT.

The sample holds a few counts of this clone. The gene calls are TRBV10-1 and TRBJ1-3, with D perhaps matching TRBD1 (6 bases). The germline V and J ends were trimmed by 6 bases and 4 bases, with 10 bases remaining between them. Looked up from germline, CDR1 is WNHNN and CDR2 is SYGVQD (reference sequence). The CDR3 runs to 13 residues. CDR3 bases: TGCGCCAGCAGAAGACAGGCGGGAAACACCATATATTTT. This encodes CASRRQAGNTIYF.

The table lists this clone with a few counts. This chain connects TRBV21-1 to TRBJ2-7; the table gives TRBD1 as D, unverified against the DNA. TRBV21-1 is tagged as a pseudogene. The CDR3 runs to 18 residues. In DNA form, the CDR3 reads TGTGCCAGCAGCTCGACTGAGACCGGGACAGGGGGTTTTTACGAGCAGTACGTC. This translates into CASSSTETGTGGFYEQYV.

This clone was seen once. The CDR3 DNA is TGTGCCAGCAGGGGGCCTTCTGGAAACACCATATATTTT. Translating gives CASRGPSGNTIYF. This sequence joins TRBV6-5 and TRBJ1-3; weak D call: TRBD1 (5 bases). CDR3 size: 13 residues. Germline V gives CDR1 MNHEY, CDR2 SVGAGI. Trimming stripped 6 bases from V and 1 base from J, with 7 bases between.

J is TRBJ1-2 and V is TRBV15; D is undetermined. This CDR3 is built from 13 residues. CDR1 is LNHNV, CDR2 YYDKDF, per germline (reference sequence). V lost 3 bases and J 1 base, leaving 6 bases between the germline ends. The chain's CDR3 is CATSRDFNYGYTF. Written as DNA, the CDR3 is TGTGCCACCAGCAGGGATTTTAACTATGGCTACACCTTC. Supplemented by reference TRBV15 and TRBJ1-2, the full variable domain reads DAMVIQNPRYQVTQFGKPVTLSCSQTLNHNVMYWYQQKSSQAPKLLFHYYDKDFNNEADTPDNFQSRRPNTSFCFLDIRSPGLGDTAMYLCATSRDFNYGYTFGSGTRLTVV.

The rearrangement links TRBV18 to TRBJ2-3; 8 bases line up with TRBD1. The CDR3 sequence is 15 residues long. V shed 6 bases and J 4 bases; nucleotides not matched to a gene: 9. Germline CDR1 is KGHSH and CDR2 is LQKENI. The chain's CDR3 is CASSLHSQGADTQYF. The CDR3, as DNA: TGTGCCAGCTCCCTCCATTCACAGGGGGCAGATACGCAGTATTTT.

CDR3 in DNA: TGTGCCACCAGCAGAGTATCGGAGGAGAGAAAGTTCTTC. It translates to CATSRVSEERKFF. This chain joins TRBV15 and TRBJ2-1; TRBD2 is a possible D gene (5 bases). The V gene's germline CDR1 is LNHNV and CDR2 YYDKDF (reference sequence). The germline V and J ends were trimmed by 1 base and 14 bases, with 15 bases remaining between them. The CDR3 is 13 residues long.

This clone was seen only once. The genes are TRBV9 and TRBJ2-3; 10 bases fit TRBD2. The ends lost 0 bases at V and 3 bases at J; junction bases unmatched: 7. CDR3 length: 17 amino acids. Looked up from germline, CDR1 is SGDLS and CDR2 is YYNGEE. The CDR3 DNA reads TGTGCCAGCAGCGTAGGTTCTAGCGGGGGTATTACAGATACGCAGTATTTT. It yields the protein CASSVGSSGGITDTQYF.

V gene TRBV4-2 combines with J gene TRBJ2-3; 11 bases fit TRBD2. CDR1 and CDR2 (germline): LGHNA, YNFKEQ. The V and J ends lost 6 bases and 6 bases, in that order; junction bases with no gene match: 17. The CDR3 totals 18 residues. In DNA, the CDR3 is TGTGCCAGCAGTCGATGGGGACTAGCGGTGTCAGGGGATGATACGCAGTATTTT. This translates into CASSRWGLAVSGDDTQYF.

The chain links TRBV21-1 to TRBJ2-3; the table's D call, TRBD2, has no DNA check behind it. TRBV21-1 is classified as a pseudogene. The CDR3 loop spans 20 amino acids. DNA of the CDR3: TGTGCCAGCAGCAGAGTCCTGGTGGTAGCGGGATCGTGTCGCACAGATACGCAGTATTTT. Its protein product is CASSRVLVVAGSCRTDTQYF.

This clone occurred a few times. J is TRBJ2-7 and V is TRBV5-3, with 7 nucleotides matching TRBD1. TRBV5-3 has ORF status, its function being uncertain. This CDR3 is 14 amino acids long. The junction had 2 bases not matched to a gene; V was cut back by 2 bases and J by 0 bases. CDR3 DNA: TGTGCCAGAAGCTTTGGACAGGCCTCCTACGAGCAGTACTTC. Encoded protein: CARSFGQASYEQYF.

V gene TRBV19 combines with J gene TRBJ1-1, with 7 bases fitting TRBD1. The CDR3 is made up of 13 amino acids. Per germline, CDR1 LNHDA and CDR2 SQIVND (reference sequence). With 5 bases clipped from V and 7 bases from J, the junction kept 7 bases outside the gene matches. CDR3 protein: CASSPQRDSEAFF. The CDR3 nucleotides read TGTGCCAGTAGTCCTCAAAGGGACAGTGAAGCTTTCTTT.

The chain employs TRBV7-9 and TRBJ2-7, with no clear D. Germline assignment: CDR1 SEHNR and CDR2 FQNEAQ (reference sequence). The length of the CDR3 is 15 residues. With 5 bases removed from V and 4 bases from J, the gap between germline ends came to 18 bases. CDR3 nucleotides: TGTGCCAGCAGCCCGAGCCTCGGGTCTGCTTACGAGCAGTACTTC. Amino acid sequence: CASSPSLGSAYEQYF.

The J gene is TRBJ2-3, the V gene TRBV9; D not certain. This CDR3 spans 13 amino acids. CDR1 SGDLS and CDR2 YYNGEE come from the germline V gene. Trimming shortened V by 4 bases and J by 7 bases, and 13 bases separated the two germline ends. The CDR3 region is CASSPYSTNTQYF. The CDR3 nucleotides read TGTGCCAGCAGCCCCTACTCTACAAATACGCAGTATTTT.

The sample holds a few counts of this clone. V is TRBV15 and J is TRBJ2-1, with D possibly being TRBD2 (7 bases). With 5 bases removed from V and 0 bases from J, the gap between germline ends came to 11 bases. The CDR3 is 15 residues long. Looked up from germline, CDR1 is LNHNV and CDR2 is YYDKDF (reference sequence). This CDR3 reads CATSRAGASYNEQFF. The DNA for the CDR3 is TGTGCCACCAGCCGGGCGGGGGCCTCCTACAATGAGCAGTTCTTC.

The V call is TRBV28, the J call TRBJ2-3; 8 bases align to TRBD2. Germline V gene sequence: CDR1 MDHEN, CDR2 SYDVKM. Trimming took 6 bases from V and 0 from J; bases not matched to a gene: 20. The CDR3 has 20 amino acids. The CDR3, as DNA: TGTGCCAGCAGCCTTGGGTCAGGAGCGGGAGCTAGGGAGAGCACAGATACGCAGTATTTT. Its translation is CASSLGSGAGARESTDTQYF.